A selection of T cell receptor beta chains follows, all from one sample in a study of human CD4 T cells and Enterobacteriaceae. Generated by immunoSEQ multiplex PCR, the TCRdb table keeps only in-frame clones and is missing some. Among about 29,000 clones, approximately 82% were seen once, and the ten largest hold over 1.5%. Sequenced: memory CD4+ T cells from blood. The receptor set was obtained from a human donor in good health. Both conserved end residues are trimmed from each CDR3. Rows may omit the clone size; those that give it use once, few, many or a size class.

TRBJ1-2 TRBV30 - AWSVRSGNGYT
TRBJ2-1 TRBV4-2 - ASSQVPLGDEQF
TRBJ2-3 TRBV11-2 - ASSSPLKTDTQY
TRBJ2-7 TRBV30 - AFRDRGTYEQY
TRBJ1-5 TRBV5-3 few ARSSEVDNNQPQH
TRBJ2-2 TRBV30 - ACLGGNTGELF
TRBJ2-2 TRBV10-3 - AISGDPSTGELF
TRBJ2-2 TRBV6-5 once ASSLGPKGGELF
TRBJ1-2 TRBV5-1 few ASSLGVVDSNYGYT
TRBJ1-5 TRBV7-9 - ASSTGTNQPQH
TRBJ1-1 TRBV28 few ASLLRMGQKAF
TRBJ2-7 TRBV5-6 - ASSLISANSYEQY
TRBJ1-4 TRBV15 - ATSSGRNEKLF
TRBJ2-3 TRBV7-8 - ASSAKVDLFTDTQY
TRBJ2-1 TRBV27 few ASSFAGTSGVNEQF
TRBJ1-1 TRBV5-1 - ASSLRQSHEAF
TRBJ2-7 TRBV5-5 - ASNNPGQGFHEQY
TRBJ2-1 TRBV6-5 - ASSRTGDSYNEQF
TRBJ1-3 TRBV18 - ASSVGPGTPGNTIY
TRBJ1-3 TRBV4-2 - ASSPFSGLSGNTIY
TRBJ2-2 TRBV13 few ASSTQLAGGNTGELF
TRBJ2-5 TRBV28 - ASSLSARILQETQY
TRBJ2-3 TRBV11-3 - ASSLIGAGGTQY
TRBJ2-7 TRBV9 few ASSEGVGTEQY
TRBJ2-1 TRBV5-1 - ASCLGLESYNEQF